This T cell receptor beta chain was found in a study of control samples from healthy donors and cancer patients. Only in-frame clones appear in the TCRdb table, and some are missing; sequencing was by immunoSEQ multiplex PCR. The sample has some 140,000 clones; 80% to 95% are singletons. The sequenced sample consisted of blood. This TCR was sampled from a man younger than 45 in good health.

The CDR3 region is CASSLSQGEGGYTF. CDR3 DNA sequence: TGCGCCAGCAGCTTGTCCCAGGGAGAGGGGGGCTACACCTTC. The rearrangement links TRBV5-1 to TRBJ1-2, with D possibly TRBD1 on 5 matching bases. The germline CDR1 and CDR2 sequences are SGHRS and YFSETQ. The length of the CDR3 is 14 residues. Trimming shortened V by 1 base and J by 8 bases, and 15 bases separated the two germline ends.